This T cell receptor (beta chain) comes out of a study of blood T cell repertoires in COVID-19. J lost 8 bases, V lost 0 bases, and 5 bases had no gene match. The CDR3 totals 14 residues. In germline, CDR1 is ENHRY, CDR2 SYGVKD. Sequencing used immunoSEQ multiplex PCR; TCRdb keeps in-frame clones, though not all of them. The table includes roughly 300,000 clones, just over 85% detected once. Assignments of participants to cohorts depended upon their own reported clinical history. This sequence originates from a woman aged 35 to 49 with acute COVID-19. This chain links TRBV10-3 with TRBJ1-2, with 8 nucleotides matching TRBD1. The material sequenced was PBMCs or T cells enriched from blood (not recorded which). The CDR3 protein is CAISESGDRLGYTF. The DNA of the CDR3 is TGTGCCATCAGTGAGTCGGGGGACAGGTTGGGCTACACCTTC.